This TCR beta chain comes out of a study of cytomegalovirus exposure and HLA in healthy donors. Study-wide results and caveats: Later analysis associated a missense DCLRE1C variant with TCR beta V- and J-gene trimming. The CMV antigen specificity of a few CMV-associated chains was confirmed through in vitro analysis.

Every donor was a healthy person donating bone marrow. This clone was seen a few times. Its antigen remains unidentified. Deletions cut 5 bases from V and 5 bases from J, with 9 bases between. The germline gives CDR1 LNHDA, CDR2 SQIVND (reference sequence). The CDR3 runs 12 residues. In the PCR, 60 Vbeta and 13 Jbeta primers were used. Method: immunoSEQ multiplex PCR; TCRdb's copy keeps in-frame clones and lacks some. The sample lists 200,000 or so clones, more than 65% seen once, with approximately 6% in the top ten. Sequencing was performed on PBMCs. The chain links TRBV19 to TRBJ1-1; D unresolved. This clonotype originated in a woman in her 30s in good health and CMV-seropositive. The CDR3 reads CASSPRWTEAFF. CDR3 DNA sequence: TGTGCCAGTAGTCCTCGGTGGACTGAAGCTTTCTTT.